Sequencing of this T cell receptor (beta chain) was carried out in a study of beta chain features in type 1 diabetes. Looking at the study overall: Age, gender and cell yields were similar between patients and healthy donors. Notes on the study in general: HLA effects on TCRB rearrangement stayed unresolved here.

Trimming shortened V by 2 bases and J by 4 bases, and 8 bases separated the two germline ends. Germline values: CDR1 SEHNR, CDR2 FQNEAQ (reference sequence). The CDR3 loop spans 13 amino acids. Averaging roughly 100 mL, one heparinised blood draw was given by each donor. CD45RO/CCR7/CD25/CD127/CD95/CD27 staining was used to isolate CD4+ naive, central memory, regulatory and stem cell-like memory cells by sorting. The authors reverse transcribed all of the isolated RNA, so sequencing captured expressed TCRB transcripts. Assay: immunoSEQ multiplex PCR; the TCRdb copy retains only in-frame clones and omits some. The sample holds hundreds of thousands of clones; roughly 13% are singletons and the top ten take roughly 0.017%. This clone was recorded a few times. Its antigen is unidentified.

This receptor was obtained from a man younger than 35 in good health. The chain couples TRBV7-9 to TRBJ1-2; D is ambiguous. Specimen: naive CD4+ T cells from blood. CDR3 nucleotide sequence: TGTGCCAGCAGCTTAATCGCCAGCTATGGCTACACCTTC. Translation: CASSLIASYGYTF.